This T cell receptor (beta chain) comes out of a study of blood T cell repertoires in COVID-19. Overall study context: The cDNA or gDNA used as material had been derived from T cells, B-cell-depleted T cells, or PBMCs.

Assay used: immunoSEQ multiplex PCR; TCRdb lists only in-frame clones, some missing. In the table there are fewer than 250,000 clones, about 80% of which are singletons. CDR3 size: 16 residues. Germline CDR1 reads MDHEN; CDR2 reads SYDVKM. V was clipped by 7 bases and J by 2 bases, with 18 bases between them. Within 2 weeks of study entry, exposed participants had contacted a PCR-confirmed or clinician-diagnosed COVID-19 case. The receptor was isolated from a woman in her forties who had been exposed to COVID-19. The source material was PBMCs or T cells enriched from blood (not recorded which). The gene calls are TRBV28 and TRBJ2-1; D is ambiguous. CDR3 coding DNA: TGTGCCAGCACCCGCCCCCCCAGTGTCCCCTACAATGAGCAGTTCTTC. Its protein is CASTRPPSVPYNEQFF.